The 7 T cell receptor beta chains reported below all come from one sample, sequenced in a study of T cells after yellow fever vaccination. TCRdb re-derived calls from the 5' RACE reads in MiXCR, one entry per CDR3 protein. The repertoire holds 300,000 to 450,000 distinct CDR3 sequences, with approximately 5.7% as singletons. The specimen comprised PBMCs, sampled 5 days after the yellow fever booster vaccination. Receptors originate from a man aged 30 to 39 who received the YFV17D yellow fever vaccine.

This clonotype was counted at least ten times. V usage is TRBV29-1 and J usage is TRBJ2-5; D possibly corresponds to TRBD2 (7 bases). This CDR3 has 12 amino acids. Between the trimmed V and J ends, which lost 7 bases and 10 bases, there was a span of 19 bases. Germline V lookup: CDR1 SQVTM, CDR2 ANQGSEA. CDR3 nucleotide sequence: TGCAGCGCAAGGGGGGGAGACCAACGCCAGTACTTC. It specifies CSARGGDQRQYF.

The genes are TRBV5-6 and TRBJ1-5; D unresolved. CDR3 size: 15 residues. Germline CDR1 and CDR2: SGHDT and YYEEEE. V was shortened by 1 base and J by 0 bases, with 8 bases between the two germline ends. DNA for the CDR3: TGTGCCAGCAGCTTGATAGGGAGTAGCAATCAGCCCCAGCATTTT. This codes for CASSLIGSSNQPQHF.

On this clonotype: A read error may produce the germline difference seen at one junction end. The rearrangement joins TRBV5-1 to TRBJ2-1; 16 positions agree with TRBD2. The CDR3 totals 13 residues. CDR1 is SGHRS, CDR2 YFSETQ, per germline. CDR3 region: CASTGTSGRALNF. The CDR3 DNA follows: TGCGCCAGCACAGGGACTAGCGGGAGGGCACTTAACTTC. Looking up the rest from reference TRBV5-1 and TRBJ2-1 gives the full variable domain: KAGVTQTPRYLIKTRGQQVTLSCSPISGHRSVSWYQQTPGQGLQFLFEYFSETQRNKGNFPGRFSGRQFSNSRSEMNVSTLELGDSALYLCASTGTSGRALNFGPGTRLTVL.

This clonotype was counted only a few times. The V call is TRBV28, the J call TRBJ2-1; weak D call: TRBD2 (6 bases). The V end was cut by 5 bases, the J end by 4 bases, with 12 bases between. The CDR3 loop spans 14 amino acids. Looked up from germline, CDR1 is MDHEN and CDR2 is SYDVKM. For the CDR3, the DNA is TGTGCCAGCAGTCCCAGGGCGGGGTACAATGAGCAGTTCTTC. It yields the protein CASSPRAGYNEQFF.

This clonotype was counted at least ten times. CDR3 region: CASSPRLAVNTGELFF. CDR3 in DNA: TGCGCCAGCAGCCCAAGACTAGCGGTGAACACCGGGGAGCTGTTTTTT. This chain joins TRBV4-3 and TRBJ2-2; 9 bases are a match to TRBD2. V shed 4 bases and J 1 base; nucleotides not matched to a gene: 4. This CDR3 comprises 16 residues. Germline CDR1 is LGHNA and CDR2 is YSLEER.

This clonotype was picked up a small number of times. This chain connects TRBV10-3 to TRBJ2-3; TRBD2 matches at 13 bases. In germline, CDR1 is ENHRY, CDR2 SYGVKD. V shed 4 bases, J shed 0 bases, and the junction held 1 base outside the gene matches. The CDR3 covers 16 residues. The CDR3 loop is CAISGLAGGSTDTQYF. The CDR3, as DNA: TGTGCCATCAGTGGACTAGCGGGAGGAAGCACAGATACGCAGTATTTT.

This clonotype turned up a few times. This chain uses TRBV24-1 with TRBJ2-5, with TRBD2 as a possible D gene (6 bases). The CDR3 length is 16 residues. The V end was cut by 4 bases, the J end by 5 bases, with 19 bases between. Germline CDR1 reads KGHDR; CDR2 reads SFDVKD. The CDR3 DNA is TGTGCCACCAGTGAGGAGGGTGTGTCAGGCCCCGAGACCCAGTACTTC. Translation: CATSEEGVSGPETQYF.